This TCR beta chain was retrieved from a study of OX40 agonist ivuxolimab in advanced cancers. Broadly, across the study: The costimulatory receptor OX40 (CD134) was targeted by ivuxolimab, a fully human IgG2 agonistic monoclonal antibody. Intravenous ivuxolimab was administered to patients every 2 weeks at six dose levels: 0.01, 0.1, 0.3, 1.5, 3 and 10 mg/kg. Among the 52 dose-escalation patients, about 19 had hepatocellular carcinoma, 15 or so melanoma, 9 renal cell carcinoma and 9 head and neck cancer. In the dose-escalation cohort, roughly 80% of patients were male, and the mean age was approximately 60 years, with a range of about 23 to 90. Prior anti-PD-1, anti-PD-L1 or anti-CTLA-4 therapy was permitted, and checkpoint inhibitors had been received by less than 45% of dose-escalation patients. Partial responses occurred in three dose-escalation patients: two with cutaneous melanoma and one with hepatocellular carcinoma. Peripheral TCRbeta sequencing was intended to test whether TCR sequence diversity was altered and clonal T-cell expansion was caused by ivuxolimab. The monotherapy dose-escalation portion (N = 52 patients) of the phase I ivuxolimab trial is reported in the paper.

Regarding this clone: The target of this receptor is not known. There are no base qualities to consult, and no much larger clone falls within one base.

The trial excluded patients who had a history of autoimmune disease or who were on systemic immunosuppression. Peripheral blood for TCR sequencing was collected from all dose cohorts at baseline, on cycle 4 day 1, and on cycle 7 day 1. The samples were taken from a phase I, first-in-human, multicenter, open-label dose-escalation trial of ivuxolimab. Adults with locally advanced or metastatic melanoma, renal cell, hepatocellular, or head and neck squamous cell carcinoma were enrolled in the trial. Before TCR sequencing, CD4+ and CD8+ T cells were separately sorted from peripheral blood. Genomic DNA was extracted from sorted cells for sequencing of the TCRbeta CDR3 region. The immunoSEQ Assay was used to sequence the TCRbeta CDR3 regions. Imported from immuneACCESS, the table was reduced by TCRdb to in-frame sequences with V and J called. These copies leave out some clones; in studies compared against another copy, an unresolved V gene accounts for under half, and the cause of the remainder is not known. The sample table holds tens of thousands of clones, of which approximately 84% were seen once. The ten largest clones represent approximately 13% of the sample.

Broader findings and caveats from the paper: Which antigens the clonally expanded peripheral T cells were specific for was not determined. Low levels of normalized T-cell clonal expansion were also seen in some nonresponding patients. After ivuxolimab, CD8+ T cells had more expanded clones than CD4+ T cells on average. Clonal expansion of both CD4+ and CD8+ blood T cells was observed from baseline to week 6 at doses 0.1 to 3.0 mg/kg. In the 0.1-3.0 mg/kg groups, partial responders were among the patients with the lowest normalized peripheral clonal expansion, particularly in CD8+ T cells.

The receptor was derived from an adult with an advanced solid tumor such as melanoma, head and neck, liver or kidney cancer. Sequences were derived from CD4+ or CD8+ T cells sorted from blood, sampled in a trial of the OX40 agonist ivuxolimab.

The bases read TGTGCCAGCAGTTTACCCTCACCCCACCCCAGGGGGCAAGAGACCCAGTACTTC. It translates as CASSLPSPHPRGQETQYF. Rearrangement joined TRBV27 to TRBJ2-5; the junction holds 7 bases that match TRBD1. Spanning cysteine to phenylalanine, the CDR3 consists of 18 amino acids. Of the read, only the CDR3 DNA is kept; its 54 bases are in frame from base 1. CDR1 MNHEY and CDR2 SMNVEV are derived from the germline V gene (reference sequence). V lost 2 bases and J lost 2 bases, and the count of bases not matched to a germline gene is 14.